The 20 T cell receptor beta chains reported below all come from one sample, sequenced in a study of T cell repertoires in cytomegalovirus infection. TCRdb reprocessed the reads with MiXCR, giving one entry per CDR3 protein. The repertoire holds about 920,000 distinct CDR3 sequences, less than 40% seen once, with 11% to 15% in the top ten. No antigen is known for these receptors. The sequenced sample was cultured CD8+ T cells from PBMCs, obtained from culture after CMV antigen stimulation. The receptor source for this set is a human donor in good health (CMV status not recorded). Some clones in this sample may be carry-over from other donors' samples.

The genes are TRBV15 and TRBJ1-5, with TRBD1 matching over 8 bases. CDR1 is LNHNV, CDR2 YYDKDF, per germline (reference sequence). J lost 3 bases, V lost 0 bases, and 13 bases had no gene match. The CDR3 covers 19 residues. The CDR3 loop is CATSREIPLRTGTNQPQHF. The DNA of the CDR3 is TGTGCCACCAGCAGAGAGATTCCCCTAAGGACAGGGACCAATCAGCCCCAGCATTTT.

This chain uses TRBV6-1 with TRBJ2-5; 8 bases align to TRBD1. The germline gives CDR1 MNHNS, CDR2 SASEGT. V shed 1 base and J 4 bases; nucleotides not matched to a gene: 8. The CDR3 loop spans 16 amino acids. The CDR3 region has the DNA TGTGCCAGCAGTGAAGGGGTCAGGGGGCGTGGAGAGACCCAGTACTTC. This codes for CASSEGVRGRGETQYF.

This clonotype was seen more than once but under ten times. This chain links TRBV6-2 or TRBV6-3 with TRBJ1-1; D unclear. CDR3 length equals 14 residues. The germline gives CDR1 MNHEY, CDR2 SVGEGT. The V end lost 5 bases, the J end lost 2 bases, and 12 bases lay between the germline ends. CDR3 region: CASSPGGFNTEAFF. CDR3 in DNA: TGTGCCAGCAGTCCAGGAGGGTTTAACACTGAAGCTTTCTTT.

The table lists this clonotype with a few counts. The gene calls are TRBV27 and TRBJ2-1, with TRBD1 as a possible D gene (6 bases). This CDR3 has 13 amino acids. Trimming stripped 4 bases from V and 6 bases from J, with 10 bases between. The germline V gene has CDR1 MNHEY and CDR2 SMNVEV (reference sequence). Written as DNA, the CDR3 is TGTGCCAGCAGTTCCCAGGGGCTCAATGAGCAGTTCTTC. Amino acid sequence: CASSSQGLNEQFF.

V gene TRBV28 combines with J gene TRBJ2-2, with 10 nucleotides matching TRBD1. Germline assignment: CDR1 MDHEN and CDR2 SYDVKM. The CDR3 has 17 residues. V shed 3 bases and J 5 bases; nucleotides not matched to a gene: 9. The CDR3 DNA follows: TGTGCCAGCAGTTTTTGGGAGGACAGGGGGTATACCGGGGAGCTGTTTTTT. Residues: CASSFWEDRGYTGELFF.

The chain combines TRBV6-1 with TRBJ1-1; D is ambiguous. The CDR3 has 14 residues. Looked up from germline, CDR1 is MNHNS and CDR2 is SASEGT. V lost 6 bases and J lost 1, with 12 bases in between. The chain's CDR3 is CASRPRAGNTEAFF. The CDR3 DNA reads as TGTGCCAGCAGACCTAGGGCAGGGAACACTGAAGCTTTCTTT.

This clonotype turned up a few times. The rearrangement joins TRBV12-5 to TRBJ2-2; TRBD1 might be the D (5 bases). The CDR3 has 11 residues. V lost 6 bases and J lost 8, with 7 bases in between. Germline CDR1 reads LGHNT; CDR2 reads FRNRAP. CDR3 protein: CASGQGGELFF. The CDR3 DNA reads as TGTGCTAGTGGCCAGGGAGGGGAGCTGTTTTTT.

This clonotype was observed a few times. This rearrangement joins TRBV19 to TRBJ2-3, with TRBD1 as a possible D gene (6 bases). From germline, CDR1 is LNHDA and CDR2 SQIVND (reference sequence). The CDR3 consists of 16 residues. V lost 7 bases, J lost 4 bases, and 21 bases lay in between. The CDR3 DNA reads as TGTGCCAGTACCGGCCGGACAGTTCATCCTTCAGATACGCAGTATTTT. This translates into CASTGRTVHPSDTQYF.

Turning to this clonotype: Relative to the germline gene, one junction end is altered; a read error may explain this. The chain is built from TRBV10-3 and TRBJ2-1; D not certain. There are 13 residues in the CDR3. Germline CDR1 is ENHRY and CDR2 is SYGVKD. The CDR3 DNA is TGTGTCATCAGTGAGAACGGTGATGTGGAGCAGTTCTTC. This sequence encodes CVISENGDVEQFF.

This clonotype has only a few counts. The DNA of the CDR3 is TGCAGTGCTAGAGATCCTTGGGAAAACGGGGAGCTGTTTTTT. Translation gives CSARDPWENGELFF. The chain employs TRBV20-1 and TRBJ2-2, with D uncertain. This CDR3 has 14 amino acids. The germline V and J ends were trimmed by 0 bases and 7 bases, with 12 bases remaining between them. Germline V gives CDR1 DFQATT, CDR2 SNEGSKA (reference sequence).

This clonotype has more than one count but fewer than ten. V gene TRBV14 combines with J gene TRBJ1-6; 8 positions agree with TRBD1. Germline-derived CDR1 and CDR2 are SGHDN and FVKESK. This CDR3 is built from 15 residues. V was clipped by 1 base and J by 7 bases; unmatched bases: 3. Here the CDR3 reads CASSQVTGVNSPLHF. Here the CDR3 DNA reads TGTGCCAGCAGCCAAGTGACAGGGGTGAATTCACCCCTCCACTTT. Full variable domain (rest looked up from reference TRBV14 and TRBJ1-6): EAGVTQFPSHSVIEKGQTVTLRCDPISGHDNLYWYRRVMGKEIKFLLHFVKESKQDESGMPNNRFLAERTGGTYSTLKVQPAELEDSGVYFCASSQVTGVNSPLHFGNGTRLTVT.

The chain is built from TRBV4-3 and TRBJ2-3; 9 nucleotides agree with TRBD1. Germline trimming cut 4 bases from V and 0 bases from J; bases unmatched to any gene: 5. This CDR3 contains 16 residues. Germline V gene sequence: CDR1 LGHNA, CDR2 YSLEER. CDR3 sequence: CASSLEGTGSTDTQYF. The CDR3 nucleotides read TGCGCCAGCAGCCTTGAGGGGACAGGGAGCACAGATACGCAGTATTTT.

This clonotype was counted many times. V and J are TRBV7-8 and TRBJ2-3, with TRBD2 identical over 14 bases. After removal of 5 bases from V and 3 bases from J, the junction contained 10 bases not matched to a gene. The CDR3 runs to 18 residues. Germline loops: CDR1 SGHVS, CDR2 FQNEAQ. CDR3 protein: CASSELPGLAGVTDTQYF. CDR3 DNA sequence: TGTGCCAGCAGCGAACTACCGGGACTAGCGGGGGTAACAGATACGCAGTATTTT.

Only a few counts were recorded for this clonotype. The J gene is TRBJ1-1, the V gene TRBV7-9; TRBD1 is a possible D gene (5 bases). The CDR3 is 12 residues long. CDR1 and CDR2 from the germline V gene are SEHNR and FQNEAQ (reference sequence). Trimming shortened V by 3 bases and J by 7 bases, and 9 bases separated the two germline ends. Here the CDR3 DNA reads TGTGCCAGCAGCTTGGGGCAGGATGAAGCTTTCTTT. As protein: CASSLGQDEAFF.

This clonotype was counted between two and nine times. V gene TRBV4-1 combines with J gene TRBJ1-6; no clear D gene. Trimming left V 1 base short and J 7 bases short, with 11 bases between. This CDR3 spans 15 amino acids. CDR1 is MGHRA and CDR2 is YSYEKL in the germline V gene. CDR3: CASSQGAWRNSPLHF. The CDR3 nucleotides are TGCGCCAGCAGCCAAGGAGCTTGGAGGAATTCACCCCTCCACTTT.

The chain joins TRBV6-2 or TRBV6-3 to TRBJ2-5; 12 bases align to TRBD2. The ends lost 6 bases at V and 1 base at J; junction bases unmatched: 15. CDR3 size: 19 residues. Germline V gives CDR1 MNHEY, CDR2 SVGEGT. DNA for the CDR3: TGTGCCAGCAGCCCCCCGCACCCTAGCGGGGGGGCTCCCCAAGAGACCCAGTACTTC. Translated: CASSPPHPSGGAPQETQYF.

The rearrangement uses TRBV27 and TRBJ2-1; 11 bases line up with TRBD1. The CDR3 spans 16 residues. V lost 5 bases to trimming and J lost 2 bases; unmatched junction nucleotides: 5. Germline lookup yields CDR1 MNHEY and CDR2 SMNVEV (reference sequence). This chain's CDR3 is CASSIWTGGPYNEQFF. The CDR3 nucleotides read TGTGCCAGCAGTATTTGGACAGGGGGCCCCTACAATGAGCAGTTCTTC.

This clonotype occurred a few times. The chain combines TRBV7-9 with TRBJ2-5; D ambiguous. Trimming stripped 4 bases from V and 9 bases from J, with 12 bases between. The CDR3 spans 12 residues. CDR1 and CDR2 (germline): SEHNR, FQNEAQ (reference sequence). In nucleotides, the CDR3 is TGTGCCAGCAGCTCCCTAGATCACGCCCAGTACTTC. This codes for CASSSLDHAQYF. Supplemented by reference TRBV7-9 and TRBJ2-5, the full variable domain reads DTGVSQNPRHKITKRGQNVTFRCDPISEHNRLYWYRQTLGQGPEFLTYFQNEAQLEKSRLLSDRFSAERPKGSFSTLEIQRTEQGDSAMYLCASSSLDHAQYFGPGTRLLVL.

This clonotype has a single count. The CDR3 here is CASSDSGLRYNSPLHF. As DNA, the CDR3 is TGTGCCAGCAGTGACTCTGGTCTCCGGTATAATTCACCCCTCCACTTT. This sequence joins TRBV6-4 and TRBJ1-6, with D uncertain. Germline V CDR1 and CDR2: MRHNA, SNTAGT. Deletions cut 0 bases from V and 4 bases from J, with 10 bases between. The CDR3 loop spans 16 amino acids.

This clonotype has only a few counts. The rearrangement uses TRBV7-8 and TRBJ2-5; D is perhaps TRBD1 (5 bases). The CDR3 is 15 residues long. CDR1 and CDR2 from the germline V gene are SGHVS and FQNEAQ. Trimming took 5 bases from V and 5 from J, leaving 18 bases between them. This CDR3 reads CASSLRQPVRETQYF. CDR3 sequence (DNA): TGTGCCAGCAGCCTAAGACAGCCCGTCAGGGAGACCCAGTACTTC.